This T cell receptor beta chain was obtained from a study of chemoradiotherapy in HPV16-positive cancers. About the study: Candidate HPV-specific T-cell clones and common TCR motifs came from functional assays in two HPV16-positive patients. Findings of the study overall: Functional assays defining HPV-specific T cells used only two HPV16-positive patients. HPV-responsive T-cell expansion during chemoradiotherapy was linked to improved recurrence-free survival in HPV16-positive patients.

The germline V gene has CDR1 LGHNA and CDR2 YSLEER. This CDR3 has 15 amino acids. V lost 4 bases and J 4 bases, leaving 14 bases between the germline ends. On this clone: Its antigen is as yet unknown.

Only in-frame clones appear in the TCRdb table, and some are missing; sequencing was by immunoSEQ multiplex PCR. The sample lists about 22,000 clones; 73% were seen once. Samples were taken several times over chemoradiotherapy. Sample acquisition took place from a patient who underwent chemoradiotherapy. This clonotype originated in a human donor with HPV-associated anogenital cancer. This chain links TRBV4-3 with TRBJ2-1; D remains unclear. CDR3 region: CASSPREVVYNEQFF. CDR3 nucleotide sequence: TGCGCCAGCAGCCCCCGAGAAGTTGTTTACAATGAGCAGTTCTTC.